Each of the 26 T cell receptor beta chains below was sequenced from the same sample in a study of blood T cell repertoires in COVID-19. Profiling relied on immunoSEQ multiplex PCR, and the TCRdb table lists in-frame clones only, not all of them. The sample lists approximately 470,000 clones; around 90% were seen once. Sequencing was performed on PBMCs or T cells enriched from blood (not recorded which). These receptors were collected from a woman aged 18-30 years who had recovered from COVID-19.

The CDR3 region has the DNA TGTGCCAGCAGCTTGCGCCCATACTACGAGCAGTACTTC. It yields the protein CASSLRPYYEQYF. This sequence joins TRBV13 and TRBJ2-7, with D hard to call. CDR1 and CDR2 from the germline V gene are PRHDT and FYEKMQ (reference sequence). V was cut by 3 bases and J by 3 bases, with 9 bases left in between. The CDR3 length is 13 residues. Filled out from reference TRBV13 and TRBJ2-7, the complete variable domain reads AAGVIQSPRHLIKEKRETATLKCYPIPRHDTVYWYQQGPGQDPQFLISFYEKMQSDKGSIPDRFSAQQFSDYHSELNMSSLELGDSALYFCASSLRPYYEQYFGPGTRLTVT.

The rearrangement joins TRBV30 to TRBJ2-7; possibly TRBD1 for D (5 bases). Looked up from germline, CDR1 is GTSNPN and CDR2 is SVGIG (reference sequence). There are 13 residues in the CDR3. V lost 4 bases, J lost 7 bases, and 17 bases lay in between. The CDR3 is CAWTLNARQEQYF. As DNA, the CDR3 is TGTGCCTGGACCCTTAACGCCCGACAGGAGCAGTACTTC. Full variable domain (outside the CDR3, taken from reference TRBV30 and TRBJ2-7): SQTIHQWPATLVQPVGSPLSLECTVEGTSNPNLYWYRQAAGRGLQLLFYSVGIGQISSEVPQNLSASRPQDRQFILSSKKLLLSDSGFYLCAWTLNARQEQYFGPGTRLTVT.

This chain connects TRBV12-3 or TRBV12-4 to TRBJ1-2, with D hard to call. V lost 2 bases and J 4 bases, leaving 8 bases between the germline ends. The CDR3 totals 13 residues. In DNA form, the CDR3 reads TGTGCCAGCAGTTTATACAGCCTCTATGGCTACACCTTC. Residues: CASSLYSLYGYTF.

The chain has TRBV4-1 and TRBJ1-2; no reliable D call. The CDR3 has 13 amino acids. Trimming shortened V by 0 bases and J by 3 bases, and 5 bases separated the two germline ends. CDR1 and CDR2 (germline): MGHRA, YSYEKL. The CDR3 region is CASSQEVDYGYTF. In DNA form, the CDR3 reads TGCGCCAGCAGCCAAGAGGTAGACTATGGCTACACCTTC.

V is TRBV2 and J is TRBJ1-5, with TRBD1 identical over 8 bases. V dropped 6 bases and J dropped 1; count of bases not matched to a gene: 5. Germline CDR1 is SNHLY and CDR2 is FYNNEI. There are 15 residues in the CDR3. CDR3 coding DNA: TGTGCCAGCAGGATTGGACAGGGAAGCAATCAGCCCCAGCATTTT. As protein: CASRIGQGSNQPQHF.

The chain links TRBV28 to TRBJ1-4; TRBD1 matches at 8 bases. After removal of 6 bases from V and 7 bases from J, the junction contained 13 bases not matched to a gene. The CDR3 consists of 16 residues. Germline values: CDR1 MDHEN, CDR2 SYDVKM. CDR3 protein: CASSDRGNMMSEKLFF. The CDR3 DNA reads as TGTGCCAGCAGCGACAGGGGAAATATGATGAGTGAAAAACTGTTTTTT.

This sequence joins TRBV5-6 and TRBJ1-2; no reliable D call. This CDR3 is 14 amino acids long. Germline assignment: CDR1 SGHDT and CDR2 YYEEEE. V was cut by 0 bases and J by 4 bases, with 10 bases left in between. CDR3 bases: TGTGCCAGCAGCTTGGGGGGAGATGGCTATGGCTACACCTTC. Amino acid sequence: CASSLGGDGYGYTF. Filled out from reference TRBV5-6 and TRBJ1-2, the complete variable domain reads DAGVTQSPTHLIKTRGQQVTLRCSPKSGHDTVSWYQQALGQGPQFIFQYYEEEERQRGNFPDRFSGHQFPNYSSELNVNALLLGDSALYLCASSLGGDGYGYTFGSGTRLTVV.

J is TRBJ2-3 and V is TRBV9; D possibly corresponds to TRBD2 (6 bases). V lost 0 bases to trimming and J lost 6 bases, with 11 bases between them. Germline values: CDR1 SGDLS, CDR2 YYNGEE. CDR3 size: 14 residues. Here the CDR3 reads CASSVGLGGDTQYF. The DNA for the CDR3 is TGTGCCAGCAGCGTAGGGTTAGGAGGGGATACGCAGTATTTT.

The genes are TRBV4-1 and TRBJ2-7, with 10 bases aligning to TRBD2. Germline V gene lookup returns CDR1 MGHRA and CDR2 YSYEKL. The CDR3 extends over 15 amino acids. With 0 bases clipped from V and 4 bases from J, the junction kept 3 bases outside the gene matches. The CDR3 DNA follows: TGCGCCAGCAGCCAAGATGGACTAGCGGATTACGAGCAGTACTTC. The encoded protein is CASSQDGLADYEQYF.

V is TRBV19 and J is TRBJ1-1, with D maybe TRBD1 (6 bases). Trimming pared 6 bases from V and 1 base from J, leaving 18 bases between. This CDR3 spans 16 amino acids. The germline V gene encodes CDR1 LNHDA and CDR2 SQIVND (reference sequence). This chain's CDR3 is CASSHVGGPQNTEAFF. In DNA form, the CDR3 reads TGTGCCAGTAGCCACGTGGGGGGGCCCCAGAACACTGAAGCTTTCTTT. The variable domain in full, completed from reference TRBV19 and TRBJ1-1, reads DGGITQSPKYLFRKEGQNVTLSCEQNLNHDAMYWYRQDPGQGLRLIYYSQIVNDFQKGDIAEGYSVSREKKESFPLTVTSAQKNPTAFYLCASSHVGGPQNTEAFFGQGTRLTVV.

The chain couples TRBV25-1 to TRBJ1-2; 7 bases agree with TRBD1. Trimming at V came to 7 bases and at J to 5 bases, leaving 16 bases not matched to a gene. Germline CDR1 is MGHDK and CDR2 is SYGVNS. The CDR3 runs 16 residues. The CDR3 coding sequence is TGTGCCAGCATCCTCCCTAGTCCAGGGGGGAAATATGGCTACACCTTC. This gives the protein CASILPSPGGKYGYTF.

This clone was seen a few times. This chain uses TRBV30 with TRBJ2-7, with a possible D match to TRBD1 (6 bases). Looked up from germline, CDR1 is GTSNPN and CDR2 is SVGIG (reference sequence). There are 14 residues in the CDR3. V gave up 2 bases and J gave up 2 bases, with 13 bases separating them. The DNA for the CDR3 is TGTGCCTGGAGTCTACGACAGGTACCCTACGAGCAGTACTTC. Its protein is CAWSLRQVPYEQYF. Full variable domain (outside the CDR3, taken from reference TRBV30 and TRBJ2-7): SQTIHQWPATLVQPVGSPLSLECTVEGTSNPNLYWYRQAAGRGLQLLFYSVGIGQISSEVPQNLSASRPQDRQFILSSKKLLLSDSGFYLCAWSLRQVPYEQYFGPGTRLTVT.

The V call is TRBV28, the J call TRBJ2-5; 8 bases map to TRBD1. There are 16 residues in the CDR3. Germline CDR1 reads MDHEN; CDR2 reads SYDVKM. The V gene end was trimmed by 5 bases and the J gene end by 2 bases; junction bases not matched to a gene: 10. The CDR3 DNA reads TGTGCCAGCAGTCTACAGGACAGGGCGCCTCAAGAGACCCAGTACTTC. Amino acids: CASSLQDRAPQETQYF.

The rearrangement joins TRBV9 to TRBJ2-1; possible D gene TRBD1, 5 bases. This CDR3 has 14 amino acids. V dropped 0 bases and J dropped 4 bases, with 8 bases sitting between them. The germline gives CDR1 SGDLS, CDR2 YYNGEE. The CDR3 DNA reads TGTGCCAGCAGCGTAGAGGGGATGTACAATGAGCAGTTCTTC. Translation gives CASSVEGMYNEQFF.

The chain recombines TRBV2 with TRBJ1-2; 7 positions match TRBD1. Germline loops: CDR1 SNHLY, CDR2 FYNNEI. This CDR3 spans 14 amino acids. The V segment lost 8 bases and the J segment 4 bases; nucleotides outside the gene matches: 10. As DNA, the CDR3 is TGTGCCAGCCGTAGTACAGGGGATGGCTATGGCTACACCTTC. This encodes CASRSTGDGYGYTF. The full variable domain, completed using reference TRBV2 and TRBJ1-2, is EPEVTQTPSHQVTQMGQEVILRCVPISNHLYFYWYRQILGQKVEFLVSFYNNEISEKSEIFDDQFSVERPDGSNFTLKIRSTKLEDSAMYFCASRSTGDGYGYTFGSGTRLTVV.

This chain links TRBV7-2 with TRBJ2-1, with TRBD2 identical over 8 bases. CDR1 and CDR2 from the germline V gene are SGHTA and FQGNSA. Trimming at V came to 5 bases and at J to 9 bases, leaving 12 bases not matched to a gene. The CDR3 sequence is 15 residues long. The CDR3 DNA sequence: TGTGCCAGCAGCCGCATGGCGGGGGGAACCAGTGAGCAGTTCTTC. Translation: CASSRMAGGTSEQFF.

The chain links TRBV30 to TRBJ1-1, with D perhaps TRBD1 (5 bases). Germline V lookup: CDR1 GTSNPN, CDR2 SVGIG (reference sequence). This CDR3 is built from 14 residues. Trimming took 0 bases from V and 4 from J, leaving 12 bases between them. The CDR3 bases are TGTGCCTGGAGTGTAATGGGGGAGGGCACTGAAGCTTTCTTT. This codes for CAWSVMGEGTEAFF.

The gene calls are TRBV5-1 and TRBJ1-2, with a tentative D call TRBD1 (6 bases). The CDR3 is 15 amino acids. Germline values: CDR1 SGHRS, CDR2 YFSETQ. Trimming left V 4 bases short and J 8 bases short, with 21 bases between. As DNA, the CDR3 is TGCGCCAGCAGCACCGCGGGGGCGGTGCCTACGGGCTACACCTTC. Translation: CASSTAGAVPTGYTF. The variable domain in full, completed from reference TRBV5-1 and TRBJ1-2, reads KAGVTQTPRYLIKTRGQQVTLSCSPISGHRSVSWYQQTPGQGLQFLFEYFSETQRNKGNFPGRFSGRQFSNSRSEMNVSTLELGDSALYLCASSTAGAVPTGYTFGSGTRLTVV.

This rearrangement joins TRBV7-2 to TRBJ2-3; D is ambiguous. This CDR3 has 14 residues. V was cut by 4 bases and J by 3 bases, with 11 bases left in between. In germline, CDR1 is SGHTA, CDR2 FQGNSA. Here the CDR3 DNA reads TGTGCCAGCAGCTCCTATCGACATACAGATACGCAGTATTTT. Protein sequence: CASSSYRHTDTQYF. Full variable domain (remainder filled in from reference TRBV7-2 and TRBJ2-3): GAGVSQSPSNKVTEKGKDVELRCDPISGHTALYWYRQSLGQGLEFLIYFQGNSAPDKSGLPSDRFSAERTGGSVSTLTIQRTQQEDSAVYLCASSSYRHTDTQYFGPGTRLTVL.

CDR3 sequence: CAISARDREEDEQYF. For the CDR3, the DNA is TGTGCCATCAGTGCCCGGGACAGGGAAGAGGACGAGCAGTACTTC. The chain couples TRBV10-3 to TRBJ2-7, with TRBD1 identical over 9 bases. Germline V gives CDR1 ENHRY, CDR2 SYGVKD. Losses at the gene ends were 4 bases for V and 5 bases for J; bases not matched to a gene: 9. This CDR3 region has 15 residues.

The CDR3 loop reads CASSRLGPAGTGELFF. CDR3 sequence (DNA): TGCGCCAGCAGCCGCTTGGGACCTGCGGGAACCGGGGAGCTGTTTTTT. The gene calls are TRBV5-1 and TRBJ2-2; maybe TRBD2 (6 bases). In germline, CDR1 is SGHRS, CDR2 YFSETQ. CDR3 length: 16 residues. Trimming cost V 4 bases and J 5 bases, with 18 bases left between them.

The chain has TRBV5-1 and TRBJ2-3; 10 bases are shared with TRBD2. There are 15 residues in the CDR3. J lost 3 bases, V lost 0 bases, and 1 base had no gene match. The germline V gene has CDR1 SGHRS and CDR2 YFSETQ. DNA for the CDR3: TGCGCCAGCAGCTTGGAAGCGGGAGGGACAGATACGCAGTATTTT. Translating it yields CASSLEAGGTDTQYF.

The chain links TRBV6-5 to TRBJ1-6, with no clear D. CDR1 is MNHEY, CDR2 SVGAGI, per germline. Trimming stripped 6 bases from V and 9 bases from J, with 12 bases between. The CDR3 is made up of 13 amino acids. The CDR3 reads CASRGVRFSPLHF. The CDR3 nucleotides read TGTGCCAGCAGGGGCGTCAGGTTTTCACCCCTCCACTTT.

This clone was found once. DNA of the CDR3: TGTGCCCCCCCCGGGACTAGCGGATCAAATACTAGCACAGATACGCAGTATTTT. Amino acid sequence: CAPPGTSGSNTSTDTQYF. This chain joins TRBV27 and TRBJ2-3; 11 bases match TRBD2. With V trimmed by 11 bases and J by 0 bases, 16 bases remained unmatched. CDR3 length: 18 amino acids. Per the germline V gene, CDR1 is MNHEY and CDR2 is SMNVEV (reference sequence).

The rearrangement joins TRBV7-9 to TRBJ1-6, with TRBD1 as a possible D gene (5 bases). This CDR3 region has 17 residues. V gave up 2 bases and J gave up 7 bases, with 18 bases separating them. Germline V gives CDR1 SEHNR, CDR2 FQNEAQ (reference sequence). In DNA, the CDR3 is TGTGCCAGCAGCTTATGGTGGAAGCAGGGCCTCAATTCACCCCTCCACTTT. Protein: CASSLWWKQGLNSPLHF.

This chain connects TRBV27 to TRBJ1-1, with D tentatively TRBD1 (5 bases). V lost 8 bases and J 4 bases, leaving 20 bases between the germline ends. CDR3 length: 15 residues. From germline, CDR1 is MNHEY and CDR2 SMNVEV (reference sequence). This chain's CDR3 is CASWRGRSPITEAFF. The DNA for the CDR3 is TGTGCCAGCTGGCGGGGCAGAAGCCCCATCACTGAAGCTTTCTTT.